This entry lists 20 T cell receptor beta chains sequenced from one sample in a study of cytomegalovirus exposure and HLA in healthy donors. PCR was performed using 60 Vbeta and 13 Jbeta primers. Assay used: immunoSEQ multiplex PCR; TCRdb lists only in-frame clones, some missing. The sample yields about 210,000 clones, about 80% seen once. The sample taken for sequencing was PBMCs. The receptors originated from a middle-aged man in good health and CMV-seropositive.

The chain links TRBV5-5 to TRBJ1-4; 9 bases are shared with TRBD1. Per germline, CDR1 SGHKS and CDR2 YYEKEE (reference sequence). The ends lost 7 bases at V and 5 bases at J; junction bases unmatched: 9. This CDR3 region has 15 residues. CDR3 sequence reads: CASYRGDRVNEKLFF. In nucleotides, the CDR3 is TGTGCCAGCTACCGGGGGGACAGGGTGAATGAAAAACTGTTTTTT. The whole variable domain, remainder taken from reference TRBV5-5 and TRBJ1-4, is DAGVTQSPTHLIKTRGQQVTLRCSPISGHKSVSWYQQVLGQGPQFIFQYYEKEERGRGNFPDRFSARQFPNYSSELNVNALLLGDSALYLCASYRGDRVNEKLFFGSGTQLSVL.

The CDR3 protein is CASSQARDSRRTQNYGYTF. The DNA for the CDR3 is TGCGCCAGCAGCCAAGCAAGAGACAGCCGAAGAACTCAGAACTATGGCTACACCTTC. The chain is built from TRBV4-3 and TRBJ1-2; TRBD1 is a possible D gene (5 bases). The V end was cut by 1 base, the J end by 2 bases, with 23 bases between. Germline V gene lookup returns CDR1 LGHNA and CDR2 YSLEER. The length of the CDR3 is 19 residues.

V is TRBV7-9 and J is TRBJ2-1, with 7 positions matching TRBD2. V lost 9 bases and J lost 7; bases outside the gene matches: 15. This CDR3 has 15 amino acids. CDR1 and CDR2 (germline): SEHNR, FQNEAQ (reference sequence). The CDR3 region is CASIQAGSPPNEQFF. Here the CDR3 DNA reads TGTGCCAGTATACAAGCGGGGTCCCCGCCAAATGAGCAGTTCTTC.

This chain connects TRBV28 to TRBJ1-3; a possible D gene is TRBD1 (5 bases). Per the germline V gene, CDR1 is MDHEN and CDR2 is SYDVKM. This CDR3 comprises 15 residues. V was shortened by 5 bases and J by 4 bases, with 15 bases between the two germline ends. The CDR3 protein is CASSTPGTGGNTIYF. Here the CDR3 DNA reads TGTGCCAGCAGTACCCCGGGTACAGGAGGAAACACCATATATTTT.

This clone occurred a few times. CDR3 DNA sequence: TGTGCCAGCAGTTTGGACAGCCGAGATGAGCAGTTCTTC. Translating it yields CASSLDSRDEQFF. V usage is TRBV28 and J usage is TRBJ2-1; TRBD1 is a possible D gene (6 bases). Deletions cut 3 bases from V and 8 bases from J, with 11 bases between. From germline, CDR1 is MDHEN and CDR2 SYDVKM. This CDR3 is 13 amino acids long.

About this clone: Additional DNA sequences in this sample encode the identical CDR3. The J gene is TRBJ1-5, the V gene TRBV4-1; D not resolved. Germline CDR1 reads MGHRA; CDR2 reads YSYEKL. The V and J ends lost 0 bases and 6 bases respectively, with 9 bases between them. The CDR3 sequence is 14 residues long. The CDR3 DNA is TGCGCCAGCAGCCAAGAAGGAGGCCGTCAGCCCCAGCATTTT. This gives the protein CASSQEGGRQPQHF.

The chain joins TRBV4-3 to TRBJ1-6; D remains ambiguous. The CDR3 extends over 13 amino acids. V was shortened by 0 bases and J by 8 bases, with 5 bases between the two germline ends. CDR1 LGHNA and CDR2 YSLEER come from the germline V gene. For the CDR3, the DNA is TGCGCCAGCAGCCAAGAGGCCGATTCACCCCTCCACTTT. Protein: CASSQEADSPLHF.

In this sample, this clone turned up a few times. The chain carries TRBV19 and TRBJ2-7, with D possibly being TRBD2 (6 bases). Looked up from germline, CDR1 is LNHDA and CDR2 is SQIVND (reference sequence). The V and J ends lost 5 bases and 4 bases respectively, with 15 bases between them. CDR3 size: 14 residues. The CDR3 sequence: CASSSAGPRYEQYF. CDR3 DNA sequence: TGTGCCAGTAGTTCTGCGGGACCTCGTTACGAGCAGTACTTC.

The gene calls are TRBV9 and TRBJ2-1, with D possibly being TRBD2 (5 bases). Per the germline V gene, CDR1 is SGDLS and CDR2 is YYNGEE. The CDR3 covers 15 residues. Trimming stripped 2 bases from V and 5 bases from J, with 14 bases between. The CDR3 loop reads CASSVTGGIDNEQFF. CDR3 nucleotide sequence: TGTGCCAGCAGCGTGACTGGAGGAATCGACAATGAGCAGTTCTTC.

The DNA of the CDR3 is TGTGCCAGCAGTAATAGCTACGAGCAGTACTTC. This encodes CASSNSYEQYF. The chain recombines TRBV28 with TRBJ2-7; D unresolved. With 5 bases removed from V and 3 bases from J, the gap between germline ends came to 5 bases. CDR1 and CDR2 (germline): MDHEN, SYDVKM. This CDR3 has 11 amino acids.

The DNA of the CDR3 is TGTGCCAGCTCAGGGTCAGGAAAGCTTGAGCAGTTCTTC. Amino acids: CASSGSGKLEQFF. The chain is built from TRBV18 and TRBJ2-1; D is undetermined. Looked up from germline, CDR1 is KGHSH and CDR2 is LQKENI. Trimming removed 5 bases from V and 9 bases from J, with 14 bases in between. The CDR3 is 13 residues long.

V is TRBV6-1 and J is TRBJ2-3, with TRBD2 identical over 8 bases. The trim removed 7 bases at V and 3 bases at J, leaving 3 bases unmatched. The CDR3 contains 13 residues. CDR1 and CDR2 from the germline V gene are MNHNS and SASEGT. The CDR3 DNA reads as TGTGCCAGCACCGGGAGGGGAACAGATACGCAGTATTTT. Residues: CASTGRGTDTQYF.

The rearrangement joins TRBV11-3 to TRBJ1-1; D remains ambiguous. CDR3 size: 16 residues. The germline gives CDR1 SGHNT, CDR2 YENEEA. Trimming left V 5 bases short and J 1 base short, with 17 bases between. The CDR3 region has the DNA TGTGCCAGCAGCCCCGGAGGGTATCCTAAGAACACTGAAGCTTTCTTT. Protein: CASSPGGYPKNTEAFF.

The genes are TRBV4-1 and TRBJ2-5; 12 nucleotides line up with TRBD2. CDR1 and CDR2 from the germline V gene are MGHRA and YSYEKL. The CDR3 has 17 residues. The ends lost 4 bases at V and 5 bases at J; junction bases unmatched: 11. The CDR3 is CASSPGLAGSGYETQYF. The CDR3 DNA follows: TGCGCCAGCAGCCCGGGACTAGCGGGCTCAGGGTATGAGACCCAGTACTTC.

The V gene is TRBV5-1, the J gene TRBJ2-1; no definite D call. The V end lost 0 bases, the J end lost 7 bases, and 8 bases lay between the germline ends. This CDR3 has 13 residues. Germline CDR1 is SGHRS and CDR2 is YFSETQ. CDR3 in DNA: TGCGCCAGCAGCTTGGGTCAGTCGAATGAGCAGTTCTTC. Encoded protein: CASSLGQSNEQFF.

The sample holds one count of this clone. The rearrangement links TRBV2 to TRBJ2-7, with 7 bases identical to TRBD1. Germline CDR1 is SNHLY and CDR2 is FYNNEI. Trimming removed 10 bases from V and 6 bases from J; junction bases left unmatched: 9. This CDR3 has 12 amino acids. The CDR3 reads CATRDRAAEQYF. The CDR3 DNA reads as TGTGCCACACGAGACAGGGCGGCCGAGCAGTACTTC.

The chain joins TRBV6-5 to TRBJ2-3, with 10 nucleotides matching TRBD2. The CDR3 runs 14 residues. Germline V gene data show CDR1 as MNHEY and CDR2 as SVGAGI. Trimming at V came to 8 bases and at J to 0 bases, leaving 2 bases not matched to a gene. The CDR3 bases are TGTGCCAGCCTAGCGGGAGAGAGCACAGATACGCAGTATTTT. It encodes CASLAGESTDTQYF.

In DNA, the CDR3 is TGCGCCAGCAGCTCTGGGAGGTCGAACACTGAAGCTTTCTTT. Protein: CASSSGRSNTEAFF. The rearrangement joins TRBV5-1 to TRBJ1-1, with D hard to call. The CDR3 contains 14 residues. The V end lost 3 bases, the J end lost 1 base, and 10 bases lay between the germline ends. The germline CDR1 and CDR2 sequences are SGHRS and YFSETQ.

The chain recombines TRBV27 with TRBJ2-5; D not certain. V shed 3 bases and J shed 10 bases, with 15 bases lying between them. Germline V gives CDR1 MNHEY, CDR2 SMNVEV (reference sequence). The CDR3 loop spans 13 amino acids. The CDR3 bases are TGTGCCAGCAGTTTCGCTCCGCGAGGAGACCAGTACTTC. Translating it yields CASSFAPRGDQYF.

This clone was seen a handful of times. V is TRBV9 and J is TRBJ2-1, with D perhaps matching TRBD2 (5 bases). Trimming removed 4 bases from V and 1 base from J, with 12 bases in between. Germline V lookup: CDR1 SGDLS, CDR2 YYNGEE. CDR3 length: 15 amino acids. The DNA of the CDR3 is TGTGCCAGCAGCCCTATGGCGGGTTCCTACAATGAGCAGTTCTTC. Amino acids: CASSPMAGSYNEQFF.